Shown below are 28 T cell receptor beta chains from a single sample sequenced in a study of T cells in Graves' hyperthyroidism and ophthalmopathy. TCR beta CDR3 region amplification was performed from RNA transcripts. The study used the HTBI primer set for a first-round RT-PCR of the TCR CDR3. TCRdb reanalysed the multiplex PCR reads using MiXCR and keeps one entry per CDR3 protein. The table includes under 550,000 distinct CDR3 sequences, roughly 13% detected once. Sequencing was performed on blood. These receptors were collected from a woman aged 18 to 35 with Graves' hyperthyroidism.

This clonotype was counted at least ten times. This chain links TRBV28 with TRBJ2-7; the match to TRBD1 covers 8 bases. Germline V CDR1 and CDR2: MDHEN, SYDVKM. This CDR3 comprises 15 residues. Losses at the gene ends were 2 bases for V and 3 bases for J; bases not matched to a gene: 6. CDR3 sequence (DNA): TGTGCCAGCAGTTTAGGACAGGGATCCAGCTACGAGCAGTACTTC. As protein: CASSLGQGSSYEQYF.

This clonotype was counted many times. V is TRBV18 and J is TRBJ1-1; TRBD1 matches at 8 bases. CDR3 length equals 13 residues. Germline lookup yields CDR1 KGHSH and CDR2 LQKENI. With 9 bases clipped from V and 1 base from J, the junction kept 4 bases outside the gene matches. The chain's CDR3 is CASTGTGNTEAFF. CDR3 nucleotide sequence: TGTGCCAGTACAGGGACAGGGAACACTGAAGCTTTCTTT.

This clonotype was observed at least ten times. The rearrangement links TRBV30 to TRBJ1-1; D not certain. Germline loops: CDR1 GTSNPN, CDR2 SVGIG (reference sequence). The CDR3 sequence is 11 residues long. The germline V and J ends were trimmed by 3 bases and 0 bases, with 2 bases remaining between them. The CDR3 protein is CAWRVNTEAFF. The CDR3 DNA is TGTGCCTGGAGAGTGAACACTGAAGCTTTCTTT.

J is TRBJ2-7 and V is TRBV5-1; TRBD2 agrees at 11 bases. Trimming cost V 3 bases and J 3 bases; bases outside gene matches: 11. There are 17 residues in the CDR3. CDR1 SGHRS and CDR2 YFSETQ come from the germline V gene. The CDR3 loop is CASSSGLAGNTIYEQYF. The CDR3 DNA is TGCGCCAGCAGCTCAGGACTAGCGGGCAACACGATCTACGAGCAGTACTTC.

This clonotype occurred many times. V gene TRBV6-1 combines with J gene TRBJ2-1; D unresolved. Germline CDR1 and CDR2: MNHNS and SASEGT. Trimming shortened V by 5 bases and J by 2 bases, and 13 bases separated the two germline ends. The CDR3 has 15 residues. DNA of the CDR3: TGTGCCAGCAGTTTCACCGGGCCTACCTACAATGAGCAGTTCTTC. This codes for CASSFTGPTYNEQFF.

The genes are TRBV27 and TRBJ1-1, with a weak D call TRBD1 (5 bases). The CDR3 is made up of 12 amino acids. The germline gives CDR1 MNHEY, CDR2 SMNVEV (reference sequence). Trimming stripped 5 bases from V and 6 bases from J, with 10 bases between. As DNA, the CDR3 is TGTGCCAGCAGTGGGGGGTCCCCTGAAGCTTTCTTT. Protein: CASSGGSPEAFF.

This clonotype was observed at least ten times. The chain links TRBV20-1 to TRBJ2-7; TRBD2 agrees at 15 bases. Germline trimming cut 4 bases from V and 13 bases from J; bases unmatched to any gene: 8. There are 13 residues in the CDR3. Germline CDR1 is DFQATT and CDR2 is SNEGSKA (reference sequence). CDR3 sequence (DNA): TGCAGTGCTACGGGACTAGCGGGAGGCTCTGTATACTTC. Translation: CSATGLAGGSVYF.

A word on this clonotype: This may arise from a read error, as a much more abundant clone is one base away. A read error is likely, as this CDR3 ends without the conserved phenylalanine or tryptophan. The rearrangement links TRBV13 to TRBJ1-5, with D possibly matching TRBD1 (6 bases). The germline V and J ends were trimmed by 5 bases and 6 bases, with 8 bases remaining between them. Germline V gene sequence: CDR1 PRHDT, CDR2 FYEKMQ (reference sequence). This CDR3 contains 12 residues. In nucleotides, the CDR3 is TGTGCCAGCAGCCCCAGGGGTCAGCCCCAGCATCTT. Encoded protein: CASSPRGQPQHL.

The rearrangement links TRBV10-2 to TRBJ2-1; the D is unclear. Germline V lookup: CDR1 WSHSY, CDR2 SAAADI. The CDR3 runs to 14 residues. With 10 bases removed from V and 2 bases from J, the gap between germline ends came to 15 bases. The CDR3 bases are TGCGCCACAAACCTCGGCGCAACCTACAATGAGCAGTTCTTC. Protein product: CATNLGATYNEQFF.

This clonotype has ten or more counts. J is TRBJ2-3 and V is TRBV30; TRBD1 is a possible D gene (5 bases). The ends were cut back, 6 bases at V and 0 bases at J, with 7 bases in the middle. The length of the CDR3 is 12 residues. Germline V CDR1 and CDR2: GTSNPN, SVGIG (reference sequence). The CDR3 loop is CACRVSTDTQYF. CDR3 DNA sequence: TGTGCCTGCAGGGTTAGCACAGATACGCAGTATTTT. The variable domain in full, completed from reference TRBV30 and TRBJ2-3, reads SQTIHQWPATLVQPVGSPLSLECTVEGTSNPNLYWYRQAAGRGLQLLFYSVGIGQISSEVPQNLSASRPQDRQFILSSKKLLLSDSGFYLCACRVSTDTQYFGPGTRLTVL.

This clonotype was observed at least ten times. This chain links TRBV7-9 with TRBJ2-5; D is perhaps TRBD2 (6 bases). CDR1 and CDR2 (germline): SEHNR, FQNEAQ (reference sequence). The CDR3 is made up of 13 amino acids. V was pared by 3 bases and J by 5 bases, with 10 bases between. CDR3 DNA: TGTGCCAGCAGCTTCACGGGAGAGGAGACCCAGTACTTC. This codes for CASSFTGEETQYF.

This clonotype was found a few times. This chain links TRBV7-2 with TRBJ2-7; 14 bases agree with TRBD2. The ends lost 4 bases at V and 7 bases at J; junction bases unmatched: 9. The germline gives CDR1 SGHTA, CDR2 FQGNSA. The CDR3 loop spans 16 amino acids. CDR3 sequence: CASSYTGLAGVGEQYF. The CDR3 region has the DNA TGTGCCAGCAGCTACACGGGACTAGCGGGAGTGGGGGAGCAGTACTTC.

The gene calls are TRBV27 and TRBJ2-7, with TRBD2 as a possible D gene (5 bases). Germline-derived CDR1 and CDR2 are MNHEY and SMNVEV (reference sequence). The CDR3 has 14 amino acids. V lost 0 bases and J 4 bases, leaving 10 bases between the germline ends. The CDR3 nucleotides are TGTGCCAGCAGTTTATCCGGGATCCAGTACGAGCAGTACTTC. Protein sequence: CASSLSGIQYEQYF.

V and J are TRBV11-2 and TRBJ2-1, with 7 bases identical to TRBD2. CDR3 length: 16 residues. Germline V CDR1 and CDR2: SGHAT, FQNNGV. V shed 0 bases and J 4 bases; nucleotides not matched to a gene: 6. The CDR3 is CASSLESGGRYNEQFF. The DNA for the CDR3 is TGTGCCAGCAGCTTAGAATCTGGCGGGAGATACAATGAGCAGTTCTTC.

This clonotype was picked up many times. The chain uses TRBV7-9 and TRBJ2-1; D is uncertain. Germline CDR1 reads SEHNR; CDR2 reads FQNEAQ (reference sequence). The ends were cut back, 5 bases at V and 8 bases at J, with 13 bases in the middle. CDR3 length: 13 amino acids. Here the CDR3 reads CASSPPPRHEQFF. The CDR3, as DNA: TGTGCCAGCAGCCCCCCCCCCCGGCATGAGCAGTTCTTC. Variable domain in full (rest from reference TRBV7-9 and TRBJ2-1): DTGVSQNPRHKITKRGQNVTFRCDPISEHNRLYWYRQTLGQGPEFLTYFQNEAQLEKSRLLSDRFSAERPKGSFSTLEIQRTEQGDSAMYLCASSPPPRHEQFFGPGTRLTVL.

There are many counts of this clonotype. The chain employs TRBV7-8 and TRBJ2-2; 9 bases align to TRBD2. This CDR3 is 14 amino acids long. The V and J ends lost 6 bases and 6 bases, in that order; junction bases with no gene match: 5. Germline V gene lookup returns CDR1 SGHVS and CDR2 FQNEAQ. The CDR3 bases are TGTGCCAGCAGGACTAGCGGAAGTGCCGGGGAGCTGTTTTTT. This gives the protein CASRTSGSAGELFF. Supplemented by reference TRBV7-8 and TRBJ2-2, the full variable domain reads GAGVSQSPRYKVAKRGQDVALRCDPISGHVSLFWYQQALGQGPEFLTYFQNEAQLDKSGLPSDRFFAERPEGSVSTLKIQRTQQEDSAVYLCASRTSGSAGELFFGEGSRLTVL.

This chain uses TRBV7-9 with TRBJ2-3, with D unresolved. The length of the CDR3 is 13 residues. Germline assignment: CDR1 SEHNR and CDR2 FQNEAQ (reference sequence). Trimming removed 9 bases from V and 4 bases from J, with 14 bases in between. DNA for the CDR3: TGTGCCAGTTCGGAATATACTGCAGATACGCAGTATTTT. Its protein is CASSEYTADTQYF.

There are many counts of this clonotype. The rearrangement uses TRBV5-8 and TRBJ1-1, with a tentative D call TRBD1 (6 bases). Germline V gene sequence: CDR1 SGHTS, CDR2 YDEGEE. This CDR3 is 13 amino acids long. The V gene lost 3 bases and the J gene lost 11 bases, with 17 bases spanning the gap. The CDR3 loop is CASSSQRGMIAFF. In DNA form, the CDR3 reads TGTGCCAGCAGCTCCCAAAGGGGGATGATCGCTTTCTTT.

This clonotype showed up many times. The chain joins TRBV7-9 to TRBJ1-1; D is uncertain. Germline V gene data show CDR1 as SEHNR and CDR2 as FQNEAQ (reference sequence). Trimming removed 9 bases at V and 0 bases at J, with 14 bases between. This CDR3 is 14 amino acids long. CDR3 sequence: CASIQEDLNTEAFF. CDR3 nucleotides: TGTGCCAGTATTCAGGAGGATTTGAACACTGAAGCTTTCTTT.

At least ten counts were recorded for this clonotype. The chain combines TRBV6-2 or TRBV6-3 with TRBJ2-5; 7 nucleotides line up with TRBD1. Trimming cost V 2 bases and J 2 bases; bases outside gene matches: 5. The CDR3 extends over 15 amino acids. Germline CDR1 reads MNHEY; CDR2 reads SVGEGT. The CDR3 protein is CASSYQGVAQETQYF. The CDR3 DNA reads as TGTGCCAGCAGTTACCAGGGGGTAGCGCAAGAGACCCAGTACTTC.

On this clonotype: Relative to the germline gene, one junction end is altered; a read error may explain this. The chain couples TRBV27 to TRBJ1-1; D ambiguous. Germline V gives CDR1 MNHEY, CDR2 SMNVEV (reference sequence). This CDR3 comprises 16 residues. CDR3 coding DNA: TGTGCCAGCAATTTATCGACGCGGGGAAGGAACACTGAAGCTTTCTTT. It specifies CASNLSTRGRNTEAFF.

The sample holds a few counts of this clonotype. The chain uses TRBV5-7 and TRBJ1-5; 8 bases agree with TRBD1. TRBV5-7 belongs to the ORF category, with a function that is uncertain. The CDR3 has 18 residues. V shed 5 bases and J 2 bases; nucleotides not matched to a gene: 15. The CDR3 here is CASSLTLAGGRGNQPQHF. In DNA form, the CDR3 reads TGTGCCAGCAGTCTCACCCTAGCAGGGGGCCGGGGCAATCAGCCCCAGCATTTT.

This clonotype was seen only a few times. V gene TRBV3-1 combines with J gene TRBJ1-5; TRBD1 might be the D (6 bases). V lost 0 bases to trimming and J lost 6 bases, with 21 bases between them. The length of the CDR3 is 18 residues. Germline loops: CDR1 LGHDT, CDR2 YNNKEL (reference sequence). The CDR3 DNA follows: TGTGCCAGCAGCCAAGATTTTTTAGCCGGGGGCGCCTCTCAGCCCCAGCATTTT. Its translation is CASSQDFLAGGASQPQHF.

This clonotype has a count of ten or more. This chain links TRBV30 with TRBJ2-3; TRBD1 matches 8 bases. Germline V CDR1 and CDR2: GTSNPN, SVGIG (reference sequence). Unmatched junction bases numbered 6, after V lost 8 bases and J lost 5 bases. The CDR3 totals 12 residues. Here the CDR3 reads CAGQGALDTQYF. The CDR3 bases are TGTGCCGGGCAGGGGGCCCTAGATACGCAGTATTTT.

As concerns this clonotype: A read error may be the cause here, since a much bigger clone is one base away. The V and J genes are TRBV6-5 and TRBJ2-2, with TRBD2 matching over 9 bases. There are 16 residues in the CDR3. The V gene's germline CDR1 is MNHEY and CDR2 SVGAGI. CDR3: CASSYGSGRNTGGLFF. In DNA, the CDR3 is TGTGCCAGCAGTTACGGGAGCGGGAGGAACACCGGGGGGCTGTTTTTT.

This clonotype has just a few counts. The rearrangement uses TRBV28 and TRBJ2-7; D not certain. Trimming shortened V by 6 bases and J by 1 base, and 13 bases separated the two germline ends. The CDR3 has 14 amino acids. The germline CDR1 and CDR2 sequences are MDHEN and SYDVKM. This CDR3 reads CASRPPGGSYEQYF. As DNA, the CDR3 is TGTGCCAGCAGGCCGCCCGGTGGGTCCTACGAGCAGTACTTC.

Regarding this clonotype: A much larger clone differs from this one at a single base, so this may be a read error. A read error is likely, as this CDR3 ends without the conserved phenylalanine or tryptophan. This chain joins TRBV18 and TRBJ2-1; tentative D call: TRBD2 (5 bases). Trimming stripped 1 base from V and 0 bases from J, with 7 bases between. Germline CDR1 is KGHSH and CDR2 is LQKENI. This CDR3 region has 15 residues. The CDR3 sequence is CASSPQRNSYNEQFC. In DNA, the CDR3 is TGTGCCAGCTCACCACAGCGGAACTCCTACAATGAGCAGTTCTGC.

This clonotype has a count of ten or more. The chain joins TRBV7-2 to TRBJ2-5, with 14 bases identical to TRBD2. Trimming at V came to 5 bases and at J to 5 bases, leaving 10 bases not matched to a gene. The germline gives CDR1 SGHTA, CDR2 FQGNSA. CDR3 length: 17 residues. This CDR3 is CASSVQPGLAGEETQYF. The CDR3 DNA reads TGTGCCAGCAGCGTCCAGCCGGGACTAGCGGGAGAGGAGACCCAGTACTTC.